This TCR beta chain was profiled in a study of T cell repertoires in cytomegalovirus infection. Study in general: The study used recently identified HLA-C-restricted and well-studied HLA-B-restricted CMV epitopes. Through public TCR beta signatures, both CMV infection and matching HLA type were indicated. Overall study findings and caveats: Dominating the ex vivo response were HLA-C-restricted CMV-specific TCR beta clonotypes. Cumulative public TCR beta family frequency identified CMV carriers with the relevant HLA.

Many counts were recorded for this clonotype. Its matching antigen is unknown. A single record per CDR3 protein comes from TCRdb applying MiXCR to the reads. The data contain about 63,000 distinct CDR3 sequences, around 21% of them singletons. This CDR3 spans 12 amino acids. Germline V CDR1 and CDR2: SGHTA, FQGNSA. V was cut by 5 bases and J by 7 bases, with 9 bases left in between. The sequencing used CD8+ T cells from cultured PBMCs, collected from culture after CMV antigen stimulation. The rearrangement uses TRBV7-2 and TRBJ2-1, with unresolved D. The source is a human donor in good health (CMV status not recorded). Some clones in this sample may be carry-over from other donors' samples. This CDR3 reads CASSRPRNEQFF. The CDR3, as DNA: TGTGCCAGCAGCCGGCCGAGGAATGAGCAGTTCTTC.